This T cell receptor beta chain was recorded in a study of T cell repertoires and Cas9 in healthy adults. The table came from immunoSEQ multiplex PCR; TCRdb's copy has only in-frame clones and leaves some out. The data show about 22,000 clones, with 75% to 95% seen just once and 1.5% to 1.7% held by the top ten. The sample taken for sequencing was CD4+ effector T cells (CD127+, CD25-, CD137-, CD154-) from PBMCs; culture status not recorded. The source of this sequence is a human donor in good health.

The CDR3 nucleotides read TGTGCCAGCAGGGGACTGGGTGGGGTTTACGAGCAGTACTTC. Translated: CASRGLGGVYEQYF. This chain uses TRBV6-5 with TRBJ2-7, with D perhaps matching TRBD2 (6 bases). Looked up from germline, CDR1 is MNHEY and CDR2 is SVGAGI. The CDR3 sequence is 14 residues long. V was trimmed by 6 bases and J by 4 bases, leaving 16 bases between them.